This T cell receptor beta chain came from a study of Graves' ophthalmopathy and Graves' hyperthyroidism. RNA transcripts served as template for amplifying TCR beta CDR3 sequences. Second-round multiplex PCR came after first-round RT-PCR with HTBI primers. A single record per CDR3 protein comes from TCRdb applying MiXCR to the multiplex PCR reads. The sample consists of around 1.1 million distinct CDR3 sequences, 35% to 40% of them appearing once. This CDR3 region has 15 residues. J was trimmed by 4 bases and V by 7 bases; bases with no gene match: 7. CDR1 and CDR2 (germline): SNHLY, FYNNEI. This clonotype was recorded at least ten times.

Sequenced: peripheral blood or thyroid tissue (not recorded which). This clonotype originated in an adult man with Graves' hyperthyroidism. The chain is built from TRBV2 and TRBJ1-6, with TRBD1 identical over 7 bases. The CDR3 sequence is CASTLGQSYNSPLHF. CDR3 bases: TGTGCCAGCACGTTGGGACAGTCTTATAATTCACCCCTCCACTTT.